This T cell receptor beta chain was found in a study of cytotoxic CD8 clonotypes in ibrutinib-treated CLL. Germline V gives CDR1 SGHNT, CDR2 YYREEE (reference sequence). Trimming shortened V by 4 bases and J by 1 base, and 14 bases separated the two germline ends. CDR3 length: 15 residues. TCRdb's copy holds only in-frame clones and misses some; the assay was immunoSEQ multiplex PCR. This table has roughly 58,000 clones, 50% to 65% appearing once. Sequenced here: PBMCs, sampled at disease progression, from a patient treated with ibrutinib. The origin of this receptor is a human donor with chronic lymphocytic leukemia. The chain has TRBV5-4 and TRBJ2-5; tentative D call: TRBD2 (6 bases). CDR3 residues: CASSPRGGVQETQYF. The CDR3 DNA is TGTGCCAGCAGCCCACGGGGCGGGGTCCAAGAGACCCAGTACTTC.